A selection of T cell receptor beta chains follows, all from one sample in a study of blood T cell repertoires in COVID-19. TCRdb's table, derived via immunoSEQ multiplex PCR, lists solely in-frame clones and lacks some. Here the sample spans 300,000 to 450,000 clones, 80% to 90% being singletons. The sequenced sample was peripheral blood. These receptors originate from a woman in her 30s with COVID-19, enrolled during active disease. Each CDR3 is given with its conserved first and last residue. D genes are given only for firm matches.

v_call	j_call	d_call	cdr3_aa	cdr3_nt
TRBV12-3/TRBV12-4	TRBJ2-3	TRBD2	CASNREGNTQYF	TGTGCCAGTAACCGGGAGGGTAATACGCAGTATTTT
TRBV7-9	TRBJ2-2	-	CASSRGNTGELFF	TGTGCCTCAAGTCGGGGAAACACCGGGGAGCTGTTTTTT
TRBV27	TRBJ1-1	TRBD1	CASSSSAGTGWSEAFF	TGTGCCAGCAGTTCCTCAGCCGGGACAGGGTGGTCTGAAGCTTTCTTT
TRBV4-1	TRBJ2-5	TRBD1	CASSQGTGTGGLETQYF	TGCGCCAGCAGCCAGGGCACCGGGACAGGGGGACTGGAGACCCAGTACTTC
TRBV28	TRBJ1-4	-	CASSFSGFSEKLFF	TGTGCCAGCAGTTTTTCAGGGTTTAGTGAAAAACTGTTTTTT
TRBV6-5	TRBJ1-5	-	CASSSQGNDQPQHF	TGTGCCAGCAGTTCCCAGGGAAATGATCAGCCCCAGCATTTT
TRBV5-6	TRBJ2-1	-	CASFIAESYNEQFF	TGTGCCAGCTTTATAGCGGAGAGCTACAATGAGCAGTTCTTC
TRBV7-9	TRBJ2-2	-	CASSLDSGELFF	TGTGCCAGCAGCTTAGACTCCGGGGAGCTGTTTTTT
TRBV6-5	TRBJ2-1	TRBD2	CASSYSISGGNEQFF	TGTGCCAGCAGTTACTCGATTTCGGGGGGTAATGAGCAGTTCTTC
TRBV9	TRBJ2-6	-	CASSVDLSGANVLTF	TGTGCCAGCAGCGTTGACTTATCTGGGGCCAACGTCCTGACTTTC
TRBV27	TRBJ2-1	-	CASSLSSVSEFF	TGTGCCAGCAGTTTATCCTCGGTATCCGAGTTCTTC
TRBV28	TRBJ2-1	-	CASSTRLDGGNDGEQFF	TGTGCCAGCAGTACCCGCCTAGACGGGGGAAACGATGGTGAGCAGTTCTTC
TRBV2	TRBJ1-2	-	CASTDSNYGYTF	TGTGCCAGCACCGACAGTAACTATGGCTACACCTTC
TRBV28	TRBJ2-3	-	CASISEVHTQYF	TGTGCCAGTATAAGTGAGGTCCATACGCAGTATTTT
TRBV7-2	TRBJ2-7	TRBD1	CASSVGTGALREQYF	TGTGCCAGCAGCGTAGGGACAGGCGCTTTGAGGGAGCAGTACTTC
TRBV5-3	TRBJ2-3	-	CARSHDRRRDTQYF	TGTGCCAGAAGCCACGACAGGAGAAGAGATACGCAGTATTTT
TRBV11-3	TRBJ2-3	TRBD1	CASSLGQGETDTQYF	TGTGCCAGCAGCTTAGGACAGGGCGAGACAGATACGCAGTATTTT
TRBV4-3	TRBJ1-2	-	CASSQDLAPGSYGYTF	TGCGCCAGCAGCCAAGATCTGGCCCCGGGGAGCTATGGCTACACCTTC
TRBV2	TRBJ1-1	-	CASNWGMNTEAFF	TGTGCCAGCAATTGGGGCATGAACACTGAAGCTTTCTTT
TRBV12-3/TRBV12-4	TRBJ1-2	-	CASSRDKGVGYTF	TGTGCCAGCAGCCGGGACAAAGGCGTTGGCTACACCTTC
TRBV6-5	TRBJ1-2	-	CASSYSTRQNGYTF	TGTGCCAGCAGTTACTCGACCAGACAGAATGGCTACACCTTC
TRBV27	TRBJ2-5	-	CASSSQAGETQYF	TGTGCCAGCAGTTCGCAGGCGGGGGAGACCCAGTACTTC